In this sample, the clone carrying this T cell receptor (beta chain) turned up many times. Its antigen is undetermined. Trimming removed 4 bases at V and 5 bases at J, with 15 bases between. The CDR3 totals 15 residues. The germline gives CDR1 SGDLS, CDR2 YYNGEE. Time point noted: newly diagnosed GD, antithyroid drugs for less than 3 months. From PBMCs, RNA was extracted and then used to make the TCR library. This entry belongs to a study of regulatory T cells in long-lasting Graves disease. The wider study: New Graves' disease cases had less than 3 months of antithyroid drugs. Study-wide results and limits: Newly diagnosed patients shared more than 750 public clonotypes; persistent patients shared some 2,700.

Combining iRepertoire HTBI primers with Arm-PCR of CDR3 regions, the authors built TCR beta libraries. TCRdb reprocessed the multiplex PCR reads with MiXCR, giving one entry per CDR3 protein. The sample carries a few hundred thousand distinct CDR3 sequences, around 21% recorded once. The specimen comprised peripheral blood mononuclear cells (PBMCs), sampled at new diagnosis, from a patient treated with antithyroid drugs. The J gene is TRBJ1-4, the V gene TRBV9; D gene unclear. This TCR derives from a female donor with Graves disease. The chain's CDR3 is CASSSGYAGNEKLFF. In DNA form, the CDR3 reads TGTGCCAGCAGCTCCGGTTATGCGGGGAATGAAAAACTGTTTTTT.